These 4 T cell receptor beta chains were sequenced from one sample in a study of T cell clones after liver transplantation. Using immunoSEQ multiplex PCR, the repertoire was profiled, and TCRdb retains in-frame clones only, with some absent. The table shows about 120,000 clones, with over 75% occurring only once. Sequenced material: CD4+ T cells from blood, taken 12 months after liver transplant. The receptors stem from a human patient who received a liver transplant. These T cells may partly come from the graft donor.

CDR3 in amino acids: CASSVGGGRAYEQFF. The CDR3, as DNA: TGTGCCAGCAGCGTCGGTGGCGGGAGGGCCTATGAGCAGTTCTTC. The chain recombines TRBV9 with TRBJ2-1; TRBD2 matches at 9 bases. Per the germline V gene, CDR1 is SGDLS and CDR2 is YYNGEE. V gave up 2 bases and J gave up 8 bases; unmatched junction bases: 8. The length of the CDR3 is 15 residues.

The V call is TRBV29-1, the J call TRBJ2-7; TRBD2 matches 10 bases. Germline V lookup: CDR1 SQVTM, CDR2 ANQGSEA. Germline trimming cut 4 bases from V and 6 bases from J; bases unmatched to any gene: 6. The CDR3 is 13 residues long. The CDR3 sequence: CSVVRAGGGEQYF. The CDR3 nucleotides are TGCAGCGTTGTAAGAGCGGGAGGGGGCGAGCAGTACTTC.

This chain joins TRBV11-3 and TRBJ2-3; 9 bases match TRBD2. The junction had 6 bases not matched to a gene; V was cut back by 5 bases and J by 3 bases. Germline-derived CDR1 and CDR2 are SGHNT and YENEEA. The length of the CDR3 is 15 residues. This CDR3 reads CASSRISGRTDTQYF. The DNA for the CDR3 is TGTGCCAGCAGCAGGATAAGCGGGAGGACAGATACGCAGTATTTT.

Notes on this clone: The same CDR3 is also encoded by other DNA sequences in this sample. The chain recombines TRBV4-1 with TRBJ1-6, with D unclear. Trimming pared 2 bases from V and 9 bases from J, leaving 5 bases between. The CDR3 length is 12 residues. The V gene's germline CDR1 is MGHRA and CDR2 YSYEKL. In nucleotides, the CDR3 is TGCGCCAGCAGCCAACCCCTTTCACCCCTCCACTTT. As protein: CASSQPLSPLHF.